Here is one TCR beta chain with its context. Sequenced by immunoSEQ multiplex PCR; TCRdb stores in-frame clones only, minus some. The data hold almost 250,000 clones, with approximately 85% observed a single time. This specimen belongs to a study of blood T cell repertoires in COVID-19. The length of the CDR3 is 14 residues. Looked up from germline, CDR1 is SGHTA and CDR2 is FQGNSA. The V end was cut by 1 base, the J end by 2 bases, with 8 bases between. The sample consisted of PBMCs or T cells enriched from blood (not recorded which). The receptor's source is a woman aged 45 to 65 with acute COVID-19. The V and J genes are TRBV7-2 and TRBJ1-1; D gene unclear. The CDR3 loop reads CASSLGGRNTEAFF. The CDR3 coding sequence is TGTGCCAGCAGCTTAGGAGGGAGAAACACTGAAGCTTTCTTT.